What follows describes a single T cell receptor (beta chain). This CDR3 region has 17 residues. Trimming took off 4 bases at V and 3 bases at J, with 19 bases between the two ends. Germline CDR1 and CDR2: SGHRS and YFSETQ. These data are taken from a study of sequential checkpoint blockade in melanoma. Treatment indicated: randomized to nivolumab then ipilimumab (arm A) or the reverse (arm B). The assay was immunoSEQ multiplex PCR, and TCRdb's table has in-frame clones only and misses some. The sample consists of 9,900 or so clones, about 29% of them appearing once. The source material was tumor tissue (inferred from file names), sampled from a patient given nivolumab and ipilimumab in sequence. The clonotype comes from a human donor with melanoma. The chain carries TRBV5-1 and TRBJ2-2, with a tentative D call TRBD1 (6 bases). Here the CDR3 DNA reads TGCGCCAGCAGCCCAGGCGTCCAGGGGAGTGACACCGGGGAGCTGTTTTTT. This sequence encodes CASSPGVQGSDTGELFF.